This section outlines one T cell receptor (beta chain) sequence together with its context. The CDR3 is made up of 15 amino acids. The V gene lost 0 bases and the J gene lost 0 bases, with 9 bases spanning the gap. Germline V gene sequence: CDR1 MNHEY, CDR2 SMNVEV (reference sequence). This entry belongs to a study of cytomegalovirus exposure and HLA in healthy donors. 13 Jbeta primers and 60 Vbeta primers were used for the PCR. TCRdb's table, derived via immunoSEQ multiplex PCR, lists solely in-frame clones and lacks some. The data include 170,000 or so clones; the top ten clones carry 2.1%. This clonotype originated in a man aged 30 to 39 in good health and CMV-seronegative. The sample taken for sequencing was PBMCs. The gene calls are TRBV27 and TRBJ2-7; D unclear. CDR3 sequence reads: CASSLSQFLSYEQYF. CDR3 nucleotide sequence: TGTGCCAGCAGTTTATCACAGTTTCTCTCCTACGAGCAGTACTTC.